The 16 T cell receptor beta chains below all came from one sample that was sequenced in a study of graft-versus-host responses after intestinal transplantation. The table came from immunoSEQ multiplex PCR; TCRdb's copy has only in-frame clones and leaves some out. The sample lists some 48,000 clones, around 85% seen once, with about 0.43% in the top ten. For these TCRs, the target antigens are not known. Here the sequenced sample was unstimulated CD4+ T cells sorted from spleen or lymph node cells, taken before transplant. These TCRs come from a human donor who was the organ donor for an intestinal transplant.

The CDR3 protein is CAWFGLAGVSGEQFF. CDR3 bases: TGTGCCTGGTTCGGGCTAGCGGGAGTTTCCGGTGAGCAGTTCTTC. The chain couples TRBV30 to TRBJ2-1; 10 bases match TRBD2. Trimming at V came to 5 bases and at J to 9 bases, leaving 13 bases not matched to a gene. The CDR3 extends over 15 amino acids. Looked up from germline, CDR1 is GTSNPN and CDR2 is SVGIG (reference sequence).

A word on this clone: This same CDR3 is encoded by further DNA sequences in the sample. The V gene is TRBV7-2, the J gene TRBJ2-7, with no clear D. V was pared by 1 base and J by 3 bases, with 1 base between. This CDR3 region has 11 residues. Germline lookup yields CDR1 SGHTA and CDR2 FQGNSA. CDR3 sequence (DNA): TGTGCCAGCAGCTTAGTCTACGAGCAGTACTTC. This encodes CASSLVYEQYF.

CDR3 bases: TGTGCCAGCAGGGACCCGGGACTAGGGCCTCGGGATACGCAGTATTTT. Translation: CASRDPGLGPRDTQYF. The V and J genes are TRBV28 and TRBJ2-3; 8 bases agree with TRBD2. V was clipped by 6 bases and J by 6 bases; unmatched bases: 14. The CDR3 is made up of 16 amino acids. CDR1 is MDHEN and CDR2 is SYDVKM in the germline V gene. Together with reference TRBV28 and TRBJ2-3, the CDR3 gives the full variable domain: DVKVTQSSRYLVKRTGEKVFLECVQDMDHENMFWYRQDPGLGLRLIYFSYDVKMKEKGDIPEGYSVSREKKERFSLILESASTNQTSMYLCASRDPGLGPRDTQYFGPGTRLTVL.

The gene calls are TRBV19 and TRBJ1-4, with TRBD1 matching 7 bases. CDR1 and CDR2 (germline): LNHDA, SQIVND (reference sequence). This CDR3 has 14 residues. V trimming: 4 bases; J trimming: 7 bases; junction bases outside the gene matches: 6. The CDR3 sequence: CASSTQGLSEKLFF. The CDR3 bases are TGTGCCAGTAGTACACAGGGGTTGAGTGAAAAACTGTTTTTT.

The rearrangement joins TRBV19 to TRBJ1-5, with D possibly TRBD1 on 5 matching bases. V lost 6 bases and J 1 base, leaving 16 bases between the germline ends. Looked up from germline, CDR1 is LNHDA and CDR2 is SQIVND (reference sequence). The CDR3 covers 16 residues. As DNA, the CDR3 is TGTGCCAGTAGCTCCCGGGGAGGGGTGAGCAATCAGCCCCAGCATTTT. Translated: CASSSRGGVSNQPQHF.

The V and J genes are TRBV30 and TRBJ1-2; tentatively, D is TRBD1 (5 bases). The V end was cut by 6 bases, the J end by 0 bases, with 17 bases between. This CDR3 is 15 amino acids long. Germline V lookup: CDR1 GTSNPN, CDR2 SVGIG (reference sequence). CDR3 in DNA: TGTGCCTGCCCCCAAAGGGGAATTTCTAACTATGGCTACACCTTC. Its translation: CACPQRGISNYGYTF. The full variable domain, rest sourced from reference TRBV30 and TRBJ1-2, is SQTIHQWPATLVQPVGSPLSLECTVEGTSNPNLYWYRQAAGRGLQLLFYSVGIGQISSEVPQNLSASRPQDRQFILSSKKLLLSDSGFYLCACPQRGISNYGYTFGSGTRLTVV.

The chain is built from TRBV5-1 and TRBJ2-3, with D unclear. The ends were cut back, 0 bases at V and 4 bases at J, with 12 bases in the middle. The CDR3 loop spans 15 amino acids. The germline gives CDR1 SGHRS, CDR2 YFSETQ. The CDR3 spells CASSLAVVGADTQYF. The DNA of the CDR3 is TGCGCCAGCAGCTTGGCAGTGGTTGGCGCAGATACGCAGTATTTT.

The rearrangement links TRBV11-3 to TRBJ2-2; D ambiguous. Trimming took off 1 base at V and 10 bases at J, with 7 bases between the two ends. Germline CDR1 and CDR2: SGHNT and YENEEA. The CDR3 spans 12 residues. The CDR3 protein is CASSLVVQELFF. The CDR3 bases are TGTGCCAGCAGCTTAGTGGTACAGGAGCTGTTTTTT. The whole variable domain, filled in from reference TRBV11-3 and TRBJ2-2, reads EAGVVQSPRYKIIEKKQPVAFWCNPISGHNTLYWYLQNLGQGPELLIRYENEEAVDDSQLPKDRFSAERLKGVDSTLKIQPAELGDSAVYLCASSLVVQELFFGEGSRLTVL.

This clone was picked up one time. The CDR3 sequence: CASSLASQVLYGYTF. As DNA, the CDR3 is TGTGCCAGCAGCTTAGCCTCACAGGTCCTCTATGGCTACACCTTC. The V gene is TRBV7-9, the J gene TRBJ1-2, with D possibly TRBD1 on 5 matching bases. V shed 0 bases and J shed 4 bases, with 12 bases lying between them. The germline V gene has CDR1 SEHNR and CDR2 FQNEAQ (reference sequence). The CDR3 is 15 residues long.

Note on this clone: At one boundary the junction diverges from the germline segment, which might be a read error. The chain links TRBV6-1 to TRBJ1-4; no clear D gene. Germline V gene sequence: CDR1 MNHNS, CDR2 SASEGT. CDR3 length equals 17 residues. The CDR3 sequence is CASSELLFAATGPHLLF. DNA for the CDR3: TGTGCCAGCAGTGAATTACTTTTTGCAGCCACCGGACCCCACCTCCTTTTT.

The CDR3 region has the DNA TGTGCCAGTAGGTCAGTCTATGGCTACACCTTC. It yields the protein CASRSVYGYTF. This chain links TRBV19 with TRBJ1-2; D not resolved. This CDR3 has 11 residues. V lost 6 bases and J 4 bases, leaving 6 bases between the germline ends. Germline assignment: CDR1 LNHDA and CDR2 SQIVND (reference sequence).

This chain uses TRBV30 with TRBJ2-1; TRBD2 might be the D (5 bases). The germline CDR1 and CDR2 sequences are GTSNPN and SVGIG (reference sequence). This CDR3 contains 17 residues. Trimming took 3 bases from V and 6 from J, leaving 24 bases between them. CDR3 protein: CAWSLVLDSHHPNEQFF. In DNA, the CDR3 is TGTGCCTGGAGCCTAGTTTTGGACTCCCATCACCCCAATGAGCAGTTCTTC.

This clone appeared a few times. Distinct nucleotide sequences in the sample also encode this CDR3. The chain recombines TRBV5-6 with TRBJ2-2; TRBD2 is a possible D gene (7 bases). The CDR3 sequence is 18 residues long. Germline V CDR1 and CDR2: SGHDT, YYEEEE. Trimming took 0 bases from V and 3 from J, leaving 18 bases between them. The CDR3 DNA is TGTGCCAGCAGCTTGGCTCTTGGGCGGGGGCCCTACACCGGGGAGCTGTTTTTT. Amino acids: CASSLALGRGPYTGELFF.

DNA of the CDR3: TGTGCCAGTAGTATAGCAACTGAAGCTTTCTTT. Its protein is CASSIATEAFF. The chain combines TRBV19 with TRBJ1-1; D gene uncertain. The CDR3 extends over 11 amino acids. The V gene lost 1 base and the J gene lost 5 bases, with 2 bases spanning the gap. Germline values: CDR1 LNHDA, CDR2 SQIVND (reference sequence).

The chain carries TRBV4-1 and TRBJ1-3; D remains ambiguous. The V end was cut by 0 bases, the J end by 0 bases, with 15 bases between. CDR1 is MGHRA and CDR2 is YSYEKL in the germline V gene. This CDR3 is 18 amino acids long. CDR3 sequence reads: CASSQEPRSADSGNTIYF. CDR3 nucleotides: TGCGCCAGCAGCCAAGAGCCTCGGTCGGCGGACTCTGGAAACACCATATATTTT.

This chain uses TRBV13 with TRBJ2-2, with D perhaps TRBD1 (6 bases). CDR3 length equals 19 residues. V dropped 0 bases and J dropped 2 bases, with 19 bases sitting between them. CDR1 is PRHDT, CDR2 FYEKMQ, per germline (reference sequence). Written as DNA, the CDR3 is TGTGCCAGCAGCTTAGGCCCCGGGACCCAGGGGAAAAACACCGGGGAGCTGTTTTTT. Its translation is CASSLGPGTQGKNTGELFF. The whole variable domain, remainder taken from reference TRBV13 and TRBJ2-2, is AAGVIQSPRHLIKEKRETATLKCYPIPRHDTVYWYQQGPGQDPQFLISFYEKMQSDKGSIPDRFSAQQFSDYHSELNMSSLELGDSALYFCASSLGPGTQGKNTGELFFGEGSRLTVL.